Following are 8 T cell receptor beta chains from one sample sequenced in a study of shared clonotypes between healthy human individuals. The repertoire was sequenced with immunoSEQ multiplex PCR; TCRdb's copy has only in-frame clones and lacks some. The sample holds around 2.5 million clones, 80% to 95% seen once. The specimen was naive CD4+ T cells from PBMCs. Subset defined: CD45RA+ positively selected. Every receptor here comes from a man between 18 and 29 years old in good health. Some clones in this sample may be carry-over from other donors' samples.

The V call is TRBV15, the J call TRBJ2-7; 12 bases agree with TRBD1. Losses at the gene ends were 0 bases for V and 6 bases for J; bases not matched to a gene: 6. The CDR3 has 16 residues. Germline loops: CDR1 LNHNV, CDR2 YYDKDF (reference sequence). The CDR3 loop reads CATSRDPAGQGAEQYF. CDR3 coding DNA: TGTGCCACCAGCAGAGATCCGGCGGGACAGGGGGCCGAGCAGTACTTC.

This clone was recorded only once. V and J are TRBV19 and TRBJ2-1, with 8 bases identical to TRBD1. The CDR3 consists of 15 residues. The V gene's germline CDR1 is LNHDA and CDR2 SQIVND (reference sequence). With 4 bases clipped from V and 3 bases from J, the junction kept 5 bases outside the gene matches. CDR3 coding DNA: TGTGCCAGTAGTAACCCACAGGGGGTCTACAATGAGCAGTTCTTC. It codes for CASSNPQGVYNEQFF.

This sequence joins TRBV19 and TRBJ1-3; D is unclear. With 7 bases removed from V and 0 bases from J, the gap between germline ends came to 13 bases. This CDR3 comprises 15 residues. Germline V CDR1 and CDR2: LNHDA, SQIVND (reference sequence). The DNA for the CDR3 is TGTGCCAGTACCTCGGAACGCGTCTCTGGAAACACCATATATTTT. Amino acid sequence: CASTSERVSGNTIYF.

The rearrangement links TRBV5-6 to TRBJ2-7; D ambiguous. The CDR3 has 12 amino acids. Germline V gives CDR1 SGHDT, CDR2 YYEEEE. V lost 4 bases and J lost 5, with 10 bases in between. CDR3 nucleotides: TGTGCCAGCAGCGTAGGGAAGGACGAGCAGTACTTC. It encodes CASSVGKDEQYF. Combining the CDR3 with reference TRBV5-6 and TRBJ2-7 gives the whole variable domain DAGVTQSPTHLIKTRGQQVTLRCSPKSGHDTVSWYQQALGQGPQFIFQYYEEEERQRGNFPDRFSGHQFPNYSSELNVNALLLGDSALYLCASSVGKDEQYFGPGTRLTVT.

The V gene is TRBV5-1, the J gene TRBJ2-7, with 13 bases identical to TRBD2. Per germline, CDR1 SGHRS and CDR2 YFSETQ. J gave up 4 bases and V 1 base, and 11 bases lay outside the gene matches. This CDR3 comprises 18 residues. The CDR3 DNA follows: TGCGCCAGCAGCTTGTTTGTACTAGCGGGAGGGCCGGGGTACGAGCAGTACTTC. Protein sequence: CASSLFVLAGGPGYEQYF.

As regards this clone: Within the sample, other DNA sequences also encode this same CDR3. V usage is TRBV5-4 and J usage is TRBJ2-7; 11 bases map to TRBD2. This CDR3 has 15 residues. Germline loops: CDR1 SGHNT, CDR2 YYREEE (reference sequence). The trim removed 4 bases at V and 3 bases at J, leaving 6 bases unmatched. The CDR3 is CASSAGTSGSYEQYF. The DNA for the CDR3 is TGTGCCAGCAGCGCCGGGACTAGCGGTAGCTACGAGCAGTACTTC.

CDR3 DNA: TGTGCCAGCAGCTTAGAAACCGGGACAGTCGTTGAGCAGTTCTTC. Amino acids: CASSLETGTVVEQFF. The V gene is TRBV7-8, the J gene TRBJ2-1; 7 bases align to TRBD1. From germline, CDR1 is SGHVS and CDR2 FQNEAQ. CDR3 size: 15 residues. J lost 9 bases, V lost 1 base, and 9 bases had no gene match. Based on the CDR3 plus reference TRBV7-8 and TRBJ2-1, the full variable domain is GAGVSQSPRYKVAKRGQDVALRCDPISGHVSLFWYQQALGQGPEFLTYFQNEAQLDKSGLPSDRFFAERPEGSVSTLKIQRTQQEDSAVYLCASSLETGTVVEQFFGPGTRLTVL.

This chain connects TRBV5-1 to TRBJ2-1; perhaps TRBD1 as D (5 bases). The CDR3 is 16 amino acids. Per germline, CDR1 SGHRS and CDR2 YFSETQ. V lost 3 bases to trimming and J lost 7 bases, with 20 bases between them. CDR3: CASSSYNQGRFNEQFF. CDR3 bases: TGCGCCAGCAGCTCTTACAACCAGGGCCGTTTTAATGAGCAGTTCTTC.